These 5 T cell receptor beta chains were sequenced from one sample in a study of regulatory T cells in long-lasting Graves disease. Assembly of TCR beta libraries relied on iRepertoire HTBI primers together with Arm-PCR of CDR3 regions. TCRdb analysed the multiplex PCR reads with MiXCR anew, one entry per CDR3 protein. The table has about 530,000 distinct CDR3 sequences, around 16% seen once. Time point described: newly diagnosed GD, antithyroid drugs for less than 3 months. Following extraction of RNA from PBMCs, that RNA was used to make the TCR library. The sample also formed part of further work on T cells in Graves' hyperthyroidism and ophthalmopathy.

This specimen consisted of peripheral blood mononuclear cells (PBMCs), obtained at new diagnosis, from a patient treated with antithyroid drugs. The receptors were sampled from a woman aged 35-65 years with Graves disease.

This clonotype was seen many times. CDR3 amino acids: CASSLSTWGAGEETQYF. The CDR3 bases are TGTGCCAGCAGCTTATCTACGTGGGGGGCCGGTGAAGAGACCCAGTACTTC. The genes are TRBV7-2 and TRBJ2-5; D assignment may be TRBD1 or TRBD2 (6 bases each). Germline V gives CDR1 SGHTA, CDR2 FQGNSA. There are 17 residues in the CDR3. V was trimmed by 2 bases and J by 3 bases, leaving 19 bases between them.

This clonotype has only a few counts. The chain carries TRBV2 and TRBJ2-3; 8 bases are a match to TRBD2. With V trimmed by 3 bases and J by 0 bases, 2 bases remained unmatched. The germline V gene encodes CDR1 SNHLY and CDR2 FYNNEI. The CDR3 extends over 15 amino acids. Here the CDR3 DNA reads TGTGCCAGCAGTGATAGCGGGGAAAGCACAGATACGCAGTATTTT. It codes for CASSDSGESTDTQYF.

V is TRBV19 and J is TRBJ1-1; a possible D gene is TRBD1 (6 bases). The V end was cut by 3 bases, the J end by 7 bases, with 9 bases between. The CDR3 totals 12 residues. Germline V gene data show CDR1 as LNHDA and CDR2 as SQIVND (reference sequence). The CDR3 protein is CASSIGQSEAFF. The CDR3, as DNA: TGTGCCAGTAGTATCGGACAGAGTGAAGCTTTCTTT.

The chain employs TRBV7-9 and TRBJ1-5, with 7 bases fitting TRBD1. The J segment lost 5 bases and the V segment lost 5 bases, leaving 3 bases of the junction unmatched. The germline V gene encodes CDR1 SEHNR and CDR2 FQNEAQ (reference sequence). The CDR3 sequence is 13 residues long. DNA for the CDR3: TGTGCCAGCAGCGTCAGGGGGGATCAGCCCCAGCATTTT. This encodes CASSVRGDQPQHF. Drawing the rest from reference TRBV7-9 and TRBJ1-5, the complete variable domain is DTGVSQNPRHKITKRGQNVTFRCDPISEHNRLYWYRQTLGQGPEFLTYFQNEAQLEKSRLLSDRFSAERPKGSFSTLEIQRTEQGDSAMYLCASSVRGDQPQHFGDGTRLSIL.

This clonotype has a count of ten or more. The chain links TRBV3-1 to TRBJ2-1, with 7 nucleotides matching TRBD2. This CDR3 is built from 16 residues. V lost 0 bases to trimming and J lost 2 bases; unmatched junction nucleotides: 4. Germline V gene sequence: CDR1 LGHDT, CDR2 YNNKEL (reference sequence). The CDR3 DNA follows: TGTGCCAGCAGCCAAGATAGACTAGCTGCCTACAATGAGCAGTTCTTC. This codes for CASSQDRLAAYNEQFF.